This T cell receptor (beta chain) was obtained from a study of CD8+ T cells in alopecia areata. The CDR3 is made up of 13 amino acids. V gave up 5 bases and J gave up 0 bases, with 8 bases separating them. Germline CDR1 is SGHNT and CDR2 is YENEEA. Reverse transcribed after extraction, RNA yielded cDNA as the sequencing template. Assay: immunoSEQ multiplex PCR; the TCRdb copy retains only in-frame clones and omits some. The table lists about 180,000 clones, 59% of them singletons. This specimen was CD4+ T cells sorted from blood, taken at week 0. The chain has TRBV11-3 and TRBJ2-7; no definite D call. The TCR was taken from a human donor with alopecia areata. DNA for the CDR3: TGTGCCAGCAGCCCCCTCCACTCCTACGAGCAGTACTTC. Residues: CASSPLHSYEQYF.